This TCR beta chain was identified during a study of T cell repertoires in cytomegalovirus infection. The CDR3 length is 12 residues. In germline, CDR1 is SGHAT, CDR2 FQNNGV. Germline trimming cut 4 bases from V and 7 bases from J; bases unmatched to any gene: 4. TCRdb reprocessed the reads with MiXCR, giving one entry per CDR3 protein. The profile shows about 450,000 distinct CDR3 sequences, 30% to 40% of them singletons. This sequence was found in a human donor in good health (CMV status not recorded). Some clones in this sample may be carry-over from other donors' samples. The V and J genes are TRBV11-2 and TRBJ2-7, with 7 bases fitting TRBD1. Sequencing was done on a sample of PBMCs. DNA of the CDR3: TGTGCCAGCAGCTCGACAGGGAAAGAGCAGTACTTC. Translating gives CASSSTGKEQYF.